A single sample is the source of the 19 T cell receptor beta chains below, sequenced in a study of monozygotic twins with inflammatory bowel disease. TCRdb reprocessed the 5' RACE reads, with one entry per CDR3 protein and no DNA. This table holds around 220,000 distinct CDR3 sequences. The sequencing sample was made of blood. These receptors came from a human donor with ulcerative colitis or Crohn's disease, or a healthy co-twin of an affected twin (not recorded which).

This chain uses TRBV10-3 with TRBJ2-3; the TRBD1 assignment by TCRdb is unverifiable without DNA. Germline lookup yields CDR1 ENHRY and CDR2 SYGVKD. There are 16 residues in the CDR3. CDR3 residues: CAIMASRTGFTDTQYF.

The chain couples TRBV27 to TRBJ2-3; TCRdb calls TRBD1, which cannot be checked without DNA. Germline CDR1 reads MNHEY; CDR2 reads SMNVEV (reference sequence). The CDR3 covers 14 residues. This chain's CDR3 is CASSLRGVADTQYF.

V gene TRBV7-9 combines with J gene TRBJ1-2. Germline assignment: CDR1 SEHNR and CDR2 FQNEAQ (reference sequence). This CDR3 spans 17 amino acids. CDR3 in amino acids: CASSSSGALLANYGYTF.

V is TRBV7-9 and J is TRBJ1-1; TCRdb reports TRBD1, a call that lacks DNA to check it against. The CDR3 is 16 residues long. CDR1 and CDR2 from the germline V gene are SEHNR and FQNEAQ (reference sequence). The CDR3: CASSPGAGRPNTEAFF.

The genes are TRBV30 and TRBJ1-2. Germline V gives CDR1 GTSNPN, CDR2 SVGIG (reference sequence). CDR3 length equals 14 residues. The CDR3 here is CASMDRFEAGGYTF.

The chain recombines TRBV20-1 with TRBJ1-5. Germline V gene lookup returns CDR1 DFQATT and CDR2 SNEGSKA (reference sequence). The CDR3 consists of 13 residues. CDR3 sequence: CSARGFSNQPQHF.

The CDR3 sequence is CSAARQAVAKNIQYF. J is TRBJ2-4 and V is TRBV20-1; TCRdb picks TRBD1, but there is no DNA to check that call. Germline V lookup: CDR1 DFQATT, CDR2 SNEGSKA (reference sequence). CDR3 length equals 15 residues.

The genes are TRBV5-1 and TRBJ2-1; no DNA is available, so the TRBD2 call from TCRdb remains unchecked. The CDR3 runs to 18 residues. The germline gives CDR1 SGHRS, CDR2 YFSETQ. CDR3 in amino acids: CASSLEAGSSFSYNEQFF.

The chain uses TRBV6-6 and TRBJ2-3; TCRdb picks TRBD1, but there is no DNA to check that call. CDR1 MNHNY and CDR2 SVGAGI come from the germline V gene (reference sequence). This CDR3 spans 12 amino acids. The CDR3 protein is CASTGGTDTQYF.

The rearrangement joins TRBV20-1 to TRBJ2-3. This CDR3 has 12 amino acids. Per the germline V gene, CDR1 is DFQATT and CDR2 is SNEGSKA (reference sequence). The CDR3 sequence: CSASGNTDTQYF.

The chain is built from TRBV7-2 and TRBJ2-1; the TRBD1 assignment by TCRdb is unverifiable without DNA. Germline V CDR1 and CDR2: SGHTA, FQGNSA. The CDR3 has 15 amino acids. The CDR3 sequence: CASSLGQVEWNEQFF.

The rearrangement joins TRBV27 to TRBJ1-2. Germline assignment: CDR1 MNHEY and CDR2 SMNVEV (reference sequence). The CDR3 covers 14 residues. This CDR3 reads CASSPDGPNYGYTF.

V is TRBV25-1 and J is TRBJ1-1. Germline lookup yields CDR1 MGHDK and CDR2 SYGVNS. The length of the CDR3 is 12 residues. The CDR3 loop reads CASSILNTEAFF.

This chain connects TRBV19 to TRBJ2-1; TCRdb's assignment of TRBD1 cannot be checked, as there is no DNA. The germline CDR1 and CDR2 sequences are LNHDA and SQIVND (reference sequence). This CDR3 comprises 14 residues. The CDR3 region is CASSISQGAWEQFF. Variable domain in full (rest from reference TRBV19 and TRBJ2-1): DGGITQSPKYLFRKEGQNVTLSCEQNLNHDAMYWYRQDPGQGLRLIYYSQIVNDFQKGDIAEGYSVSREKKESFPLTVTSAQKNPTAFYLCASSISQGAWEQFFGPGTRLTVL.

The CDR3 loop reads CASSLAGASGQPQHF. V usage is TRBV5-1 and J usage is TRBJ1-5; lacking DNA, the TRBD1 call made by TCRdb goes unchecked. The CDR3 contains 15 residues. CDR1 is SGHRS and CDR2 is YFSETQ in the germline V gene.

The CDR3: CASSTYLAGGYNEQFF. The chain joins TRBV19 to TRBJ2-1; TCRdb's assignment of TRBD2 cannot be checked, as there is no DNA. CDR3 size: 16 residues. Germline-derived CDR1 and CDR2 are LNHDA and SQIVND (reference sequence). Drawing the rest from reference TRBV19 and TRBJ2-1, the complete variable domain is DGGITQSPKYLFRKEGQNVTLSCEQNLNHDAMYWYRQDPGQGLRLIYYSQIVNDFQKGDIAEGYSVSREKKESFPLTVTSAQKNPTAFYLCASSTYLAGGYNEQFFGPGTRLTVL.

This rearrangement joins TRBV20-1 to TRBJ2-5; TCRdb selects TRBD2, and the lack of DNA leaves this call unchecked. In germline, CDR1 is DFQATT, CDR2 SNEGSKA (reference sequence). CDR3 size: 17 residues. The CDR3 here is CSAREHSGPQRQETQYF.

The chain links TRBV30 to TRBJ2-2; TCRdb gives TRBD1 as the D gene, but with no DNA this cannot be confirmed. Looked up from germline, CDR1 is GTSNPN and CDR2 is SVGIG (reference sequence). The CDR3 is 13 amino acids. CDR3 region: CAWNRQGTGELFF.

The genes are TRBV6-2 or TRBV6-3 and TRBJ2-7; TCRdb picks TRBD1, but there is no DNA to check that call. The CDR3 covers 16 residues. Germline-derived CDR1 and CDR2 are MNHEY and SVGEGT. The CDR3 reads CASSPLRTGVSYEQYF.